This T cell receptor beta chain was captured by sequencing in a study of human T cells and chemical hapten exposure. Study-wide background: Epicutaneous patch tests delivered 0.01% DPC to the upper back, with evaluation at 6 days.

Time point described: pre-sensitization, week 0. Treatment given: therapeutic diphenylcyclopropenone sensitization with weekly scalp DPC. This clonotype occurred a few times. Germline CDR1 and CDR2: LGHNA and YSLEER. This CDR3 has 15 amino acids. Trimming stripped 0 bases from V and 0 bases from J, with 8 bases between. TCRdb reanalysed the RACE reads using MiXCR and keeps one entry per CDR3 protein. There are approximately 77,000 distinct CDR3 sequences in the sample; about 15% occur only once, and 4.6% lies in the top ten. Sequences were derived from whole blood, sampled in connection with sensitization to the hapten diphenylcyclopropenone (DPC). This sequence originates from a woman in her forties or fifties with alopecia areata. Some clones in this sample may be carry-over from other donors' samples. The rearrangement links TRBV4-3 to TRBJ1-1; D unclear. Here the CDR3 DNA reads TGCGCCAGCAGCCAAGAGCAAAGAATGAACACTGAAGCTTTCTTT. Translation: CASSQEQRMNTEAFF.